This T cell receptor beta chain was observed in a study of CD8+CD57+ T cells in acquired aplastic anemia. Study information: Average DNA yield from sorted CD4+ and CD8+ cells was 3.2 ug.

Genomic DNA, the template, was used for profiling of the TCR beta VDJ and CDR3. TCRdb fed the reads into MiXCR, producing one record per CDR3 protein. The sample lists 250,000 to 300,000 distinct CDR3 sequences; under 65% were seen once. Whoever was chosen for sequencing had shown CD8+CD57+ cell expansion by flow cytometry. Trimming took 5 bases from V and 1 from J; bases not matched to a gene: 4. Germline lookup yields CDR1 DFQATT and CDR2 SNEGSKA (reference sequence). The CDR3 has 13 residues. This clonotype was counted at least ten times. The J gene is TRBJ1-2, the V gene TRBV20-1, with 7 bases aligning to TRBD1. Sequences were obtained from sorted CD4+, CD8+, or CD8+CD57+ T cells (not recorded which) from PBMCs. The receptor was derived from a human donor with aplastic anemia. In DNA, the CDR3 is TGCAGTGCTTTTGACAGGGATAACTATGGCTACACCTTC. Residues: CSAFDRDNYGYTF.